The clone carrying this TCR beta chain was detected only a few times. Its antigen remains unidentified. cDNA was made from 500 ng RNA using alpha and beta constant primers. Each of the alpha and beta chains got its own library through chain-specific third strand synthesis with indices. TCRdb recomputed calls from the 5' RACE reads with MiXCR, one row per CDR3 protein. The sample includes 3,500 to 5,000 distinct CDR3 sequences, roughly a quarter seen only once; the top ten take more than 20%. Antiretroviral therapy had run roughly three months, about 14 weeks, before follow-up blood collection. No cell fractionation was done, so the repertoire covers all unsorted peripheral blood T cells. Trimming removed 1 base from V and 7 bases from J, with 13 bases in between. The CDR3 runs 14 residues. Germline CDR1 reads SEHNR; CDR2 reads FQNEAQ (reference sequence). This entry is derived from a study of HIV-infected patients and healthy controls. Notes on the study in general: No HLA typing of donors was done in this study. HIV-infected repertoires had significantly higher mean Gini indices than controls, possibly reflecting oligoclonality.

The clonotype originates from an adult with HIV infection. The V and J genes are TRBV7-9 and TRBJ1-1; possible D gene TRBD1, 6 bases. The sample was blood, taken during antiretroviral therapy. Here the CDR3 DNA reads TGTGCCAGCAGCTTAGGAGGGGGATCAATTGAAGCTTTCTTT. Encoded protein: CASSLGGGSIEAFF.